A single T cell receptor (beta chain) is shown here with its context. Its matching antigen is unknown. V dropped 6 bases and J dropped 4 bases, with 19 bases sitting between them. This CDR3 is built from 16 residues. TCRdb's copy holds only in-frame clones and misses some; the assay was immunoSEQ multiplex PCR. The sample has 95,000 to 100,000 clones; just under 85% are singletons. The sample is drawn from a study of OX40 agonist ivuxolimab in advanced cancers. Looking at the study overall: Subjects had a mean age of about 65 years, with a range of 23 to 79; 82.7% were male. It was permissible to have had prior anti-PD-1, anti-PD-L1 or anti-CTLA-4 therapy, and less than 45% had some.

General study points: With doses of 0.1 to 3.0 mg/kg, CD4+ and CD8+ blood T cells had undergone clonal expansion by week 6. Undetermined was the antigen specificity of the expanded peripheral T cells.

Specimen: CD4+ or CD8+ T cells sorted from blood, collected in a trial of the OX40 agonist ivuxolimab. This TCR was sampled from an adult with an advanced solid tumor such as melanoma, head and neck, liver or kidney cancer. This chain connects TRBV23-1 to TRBJ1-5; D unresolved. TRBV23-1 is an open reading frame whose function is uncertain. CDR3 loop: CASSPGIRGGNQPQHF. The CDR3 DNA follows: TGCGCCAGCAGCCCCGGTATTAGAGGAGGAAATCAGCCCCAGCATTTT.